This entry describes one TCR beta chain. The antigen remains undetermined. Data came from immunoSEQ multiplex PCR; TCRdb stores just in-frame clones and leaves some out. The sample contains 1.6 million or so clones, over 95% of which appear only once. This sample stems from a study of shared clonotypes between healthy human individuals. Study-wide background: The cohort had two women and a few men, ages 18 to 49.

The V gene lost 4 bases and the J gene lost 7 bases, with 15 bases spanning the gap. This CDR3 has 14 amino acids. Germline CDR1 and CDR2: SGDLS and YYNGEE. Findings and caveats of the study: Clonotype sharing across a few donors was observed for approximately 5% of naive CD4 clonotypes. Rarefaction showed that sequencing of sorted subsets was incomplete (despite large depth).

The sequence derives from a man aged 25-45 years in good health. The chain links TRBV9 to TRBJ2-1; no definite D call. The sample taken for sequencing was naive CD4+ T cells sorted from blood. Subset noted: CD45RA+ positively selected. Here the CDR3 reads CASSPPGLGNEQFF. The CDR3 DNA sequence: TGTGCCAGCAGCCCCCCTGGATTGGGGAATGAGCAGTTCTTC.